The 27 T cell receptor beta chains listed next were all sequenced from one sample in a study of cytomegalovirus exposure and HLA in healthy donors. Use of 60 Vbeta and 13 Jbeta primers characterized the PCR. Sequenced by immunoSEQ multiplex PCR; TCRdb stores in-frame clones only, minus some. The data hold some 120,000 clones, with roughly 80% observed a single time. Sample: PBMCs. These receptor sequences come from a woman in her thirties or forties in good health and CMV-seronegative.

The rearrangement links TRBV5-4 to TRBJ2-3; 12 nucleotides align to TRBD2. Germline lookup yields CDR1 SGHNT and CDR2 YYREEE (reference sequence). J gave up 7 bases and V 6 bases, and 9 bases lay outside the gene matches. The CDR3 is 15 residues long. The DNA for the CDR3 is TGTGCCAGCAACCGTAAGACTAGCGGGAGTTATACGCAGTATTTT. Translation: CASNRKTSGSYTQYF.

The chain recombines TRBV5-4 with TRBJ2-7; 16 nucleotides match TRBD2. Germline loops: CDR1 SGHNT, CDR2 YYREEE (reference sequence). The J segment lost 6 bases and the V segment lost 0 bases, leaving 3 bases of the junction unmatched. The CDR3 loop spans 16 amino acids. The CDR3 region is CASSLGGLAGGGEQYF. The CDR3, as DNA: TGTGCCAGCAGCTTGGGGGGACTAGCGGGAGGGGGCGAGCAGTACTTC. Combining the CDR3 with reference TRBV5-4 and TRBJ2-7 gives the whole variable domain ETGVTQSPTHLIKTRGQQVTLRCSSQSGHNTVSWYQQALGQGPQFIFQYYREEENGRGNFPPRFSGLQFPNYSSELNVNALELDDSALYLCASSLGGLAGGGEQYFGPGTRLTVT.

This clone came up a few times. The V and J genes are TRBV30 and TRBJ2-7, with TRBD2 matching over 9 bases. Looked up from germline, CDR1 is GTSNPN and CDR2 is SVGIG (reference sequence). The trim removed 4 bases at V and 5 bases at J, leaving 9 bases unmatched. The CDR3 has 14 amino acids. The CDR3 DNA reads as TGTGCCTGGATACCAACGCGGGAGGGGAACGAGCAGTACTTC. Translation: CAWIPTREGNEQYF.

The table lists this clone with a few counts. The chain recombines TRBV28 with TRBJ2-1; 8 bases are shared with TRBD1. The germline V gene encodes CDR1 MDHEN and CDR2 SYDVKM. V lost 5 bases, J lost 13 bases, and 7 bases stayed unmatched. This CDR3 contains 12 residues. CDR3 DNA sequence: TGTGCCAGCAGTCCATTGGACAGGGATCAGTTCTTC. Its protein is CASSPLDRDQFF.

V and J are TRBV18 and TRBJ2-3, with 9 nucleotides matching TRBD1. The CDR3 sequence is 14 residues long. Losses at the gene ends were 4 bases for V and 4 bases for J; bases not matched to a gene: 3. Germline V gives CDR1 KGHSH, CDR2 LQKENI. CDR3: CASSQRTGADTQYF. The CDR3 DNA reads as TGTGCCAGCTCACAACGGACAGGGGCAGATACGCAGTATTTT.

The chain carries TRBV6-5 and TRBJ1-6; D is unclear. With 0 bases removed from V and 10 bases from J, the gap between germline ends came to 16 bases. The CDR3 length is 16 residues. The germline V gene has CDR1 MNHEY and CDR2 SVGAGI. CDR3 bases: TGTGCCAGCAGTTACTCTCCCAGCGGTGAGCAGTCACCCCTCCACTTT. It specifies CASSYSPSGEQSPLHF.

The chain recombines TRBV4-2 with TRBJ2-7, with D possibly being TRBD2 (6 bases). This CDR3 is 15 amino acids long. Germline-derived CDR1 and CDR2 are LGHNA and YNFKEQ. V lost 1 base and J 0 bases, leaving 10 bases between the germline ends. The CDR3, as DNA: TGTGCCAGCAGCCAAGTTTCGGGAGTCTCCTACGAGCAGTACTTC. It translates to CASSQVSGVSYEQYF.

In the case of this clone: At one end, the junction sequence differs from germline, possibly due to a read error. The chain recombines TRBV7-9 with TRBJ1-1; a possible D gene is TRBD1 (5 bases). Germline CDR1 reads SEHNR; CDR2 reads FQNEAQ (reference sequence). The length of the CDR3 is 13 residues. The CDR3 here is CSSSRPGDTEAFF. DNA for the CDR3: TGTTCCAGCAGCCGCCCGGGGGACACTGAAGCTTTCTTT. The full variable domain, rest sourced from reference TRBV7-9 and TRBJ1-1, is DTGVSQNPRHKITKRGQNVTFRCDPISEHNRLYWYRQTLGQGPEFLTYFQNEAQLEKSRLLSDRFSAERPKGSFSTLEIQRTEQGDSAMYLCSSSRPGDTEAFFGQGTRLTVV.

Turning to this clone: At one end the junction does not follow the germline gene, possibly because of a read error. The J gene is TRBJ2-7, the V gene TRBV5-1; D call uncertain. CDR1 SGHRS and CDR2 YFSETQ come from the germline V gene. The CDR3 consists of 14 residues. CDR3 sequence reads: CASSFTSNYYEQYF. CDR3 DNA sequence: TGTGCCAGCAGCTTTACCTCTAACTACTACGAGCAGTACTTC.

This chain uses TRBV6-4 with TRBJ1-1; 10 bases are a match to TRBD1. Trimming removed 3 bases from V and 5 bases from J; junction bases left unmatched: 9. The CDR3 extends over 16 amino acids. Germline V CDR1 and CDR2: MRHNA, SNTAGT. The chain's CDR3 is CASSEGTGASFTEAFF. As DNA, the CDR3 is TGTGCCAGCAGTGAGGGGACAGGGGCCTCATTTACTGAAGCTTTCTTT.

The chain employs TRBV13 and TRBJ2-7, with D possibly being TRBD1 (6 bases). The CDR3 runs 13 residues. V lost 5 bases to trimming and J lost 3 bases, with 11 bases between them. Germline V gene data show CDR1 as PRHDT and CDR2 as FYEKMQ (reference sequence). The DNA for the CDR3 is TGTGCCAGCAGCCTAACACAGGGCTACGAGCAGTACTTC. Translation: CASSLTQGYEQYF.

V gene TRBV28 combines with J gene TRBJ1-2; maybe TRBD1 (6 bases). Germline loops: CDR1 MDHEN, CDR2 SYDVKM. V lost 4 bases and J 5 bases, leaving 8 bases between the germline ends. The CDR3 contains 12 residues. CDR3 nucleotides: TGTGCCAGCAGTTATCAGGGGTATGGCTACACCTTC. This sequence encodes CASSYQGYGYTF.

The gene calls are TRBV5-1 and TRBJ2-5; 9 nucleotides line up with TRBD2. This CDR3 spans 15 amino acids. Germline V gene lookup returns CDR1 SGHRS and CDR2 YFSETQ. Trimming removed 7 bases from V and 6 bases from J; junction bases left unmatched: 13. The CDR3 region is CASAARSGSEQTQYF. The CDR3 DNA reads TGCGCCAGCGCAGCGCGTAGCGGGAGTGAACAGACCCAGTACTTC.

The chain links TRBV19 to TRBJ1-3; D gene ambiguous. Trimming cost V 5 bases and J 0 bases, with 8 bases left between them. Germline V gives CDR1 LNHDA, CDR2 SQIVND (reference sequence). The CDR3 has 14 amino acids. The DNA for the CDR3 is TGTGCCAGTAGTGGGCAAGACTCTGGAAACACCATATATTTT. This gives the protein CASSGQDSGNTIYF.

J is TRBJ2-7 and V is TRBV5-6; maybe TRBD1 (6 bases). Germline CDR1 is SGHDT and CDR2 is YYEEEE. The CDR3 spans 15 residues. The germline V and J ends were trimmed by 4 bases and 1 base, with 15 bases remaining between them. The chain's CDR3 is CASSPYTTGSYEQYF. In DNA form, the CDR3 reads TGTGCCAGCAGCCCGTACACGACAGGATCCTACGAGCAGTACTTC.

The chain uses TRBV29-1 and TRBJ1-1; D unclear. V was pared by 2 bases and J by 1 base, with 5 bases between. The CDR3 length is 12 residues. From germline, CDR1 is SQVTM and CDR2 ANQGSEA. The CDR3: CSVESGNTEAFF. The CDR3 nucleotides read TGCAGCGTTGAATCGGGGAACACTGAAGCTTTCTTT.

The rearrangement joins TRBV19 to TRBJ1-3; D call uncertain. V lost 6 bases, J lost 0 bases, and 9 bases lay in between. Germline V gene data show CDR1 as LNHDA and CDR2 as SQIVND (reference sequence). The CDR3 totals 14 residues. CDR3 region: CASRYTSSGNTIYF. For the CDR3, the DNA is TGTGCCAGTAGGTACACCAGCTCTGGAAACACCATATATTTT.

The gene calls are TRBV4-2 and TRBJ2-1; perhaps TRBD1 as D (5 bases). The CDR3 is 16 amino acids. Germline CDR1 and CDR2: LGHNA and YNFKEQ. V lost 1 base to trimming and J lost 2 bases, with 12 bases between them. The CDR3 bases are TGTGCCAGCAGCCAAGTGACAAGCAGGGCCTACAATGAGCAGTTCTTC. It encodes CASSQVTSRAYNEQFF.

The gene calls are TRBV27 and TRBJ2-7; tentative D call: TRBD2 (6 bases). V was shortened by 5 bases and J by 3 bases, with 11 bases between the two germline ends. Germline CDR1 MNHEY, CDR2 SMNVEV (reference sequence). This CDR3 is 13 amino acids long. As DNA, the CDR3 is TGTGCCAGCAGTACCGGGACTGGCTACGAGCAGTACTTC. Amino acids: CASSTGTGYEQYF.

The chain carries TRBV5-1 and TRBJ1-1, with D perhaps TRBD1 (5 bases). The CDR3 has 17 residues. Germline V lookup: CDR1 SGHRS, CDR2 YFSETQ. Trimming pared 2 bases from V and 0 bases from J, leaving 17 bases between. CDR3 loop: CASSFVPHRLMNTEAFF. The CDR3 DNA is TGCGCCAGCAGCTTTGTTCCCCACAGGCTGATGAACACTGAAGCTTTCTTT.

V gene TRBV5-4 combines with J gene TRBJ2-7, with D possibly matching TRBD2 (6 bases). V shed 2 bases and J shed 0 bases, with 15 bases lying between them. Germline-derived CDR1 and CDR2 are SGHNT and YYREEE (reference sequence). The CDR3 length is 16 residues. The chain's CDR3 is CASSFGARESSYEQYF. The CDR3 region has the DNA TGTGCCAGCAGCTTTGGAGCCCGGGAGAGCTCCTACGAGCAGTACTTC.

The V gene is TRBV28, the J gene TRBJ2-7; 9 bases align to TRBD2. The CDR3 is 14 amino acids. Unmatched junction bases numbered 7, after V lost 7 bases and J lost 3 bases. In germline, CDR1 is MDHEN, CDR2 SYDVKM. The CDR3 region is CASTLGSGSYEQYF. Here the CDR3 DNA reads TGTGCCAGCACCTTGGGTAGCGGGAGCTACGAGCAGTACTTC.

V is TRBV6-5 and J is TRBJ2-7; 9 bases are a match to TRBD1. Germline CDR1 is MNHEY and CDR2 is SVGAGI. The CDR3 has 13 amino acids. Germline trimming cut 10 bases from V and 3 bases from J; bases unmatched to any gene: 7. The CDR3 loop reads CATCRDRDYEQYF. The CDR3 DNA reads TGTGCCACCTGCCGGGACAGGGACTACGAGCAGTACTTC.

The chain carries TRBV19 and TRBJ2-7, with 7 nucleotides matching TRBD1. The CDR3 sequence is 13 residues long. With 4 bases clipped from V and 7 bases from J, the junction kept 7 bases outside the gene matches. CDR1 and CDR2 from the germline V gene are LNHDA and SQIVND (reference sequence). CDR3 sequence: CASSNGQAWEQYF. The CDR3 nucleotides read TGTGCCAGTAGTAACGGACAGGCCTGGGAGCAGTACTTC.

The V gene is TRBV6-1, the J gene TRBJ2-5; possibly TRBD2 for D (6 bases). The end of the DNA aligns better with TRBJ2-7, so the J call may be wrong. This CDR3 region has 14 residues. The germline V gene encodes CDR1 MNHNS and CDR2 SASEGT. The CDR3 loop is CASSVRDSLDEQYF. Here the CDR3 DNA reads TGTGCCAGCAGTGTAAGGGACTCCCTAGACGAGCAGTACTTC.

In this sample, this clone turned up a few times. The genes are TRBV6-6 and TRBJ1-3, with a possible D match to TRBD1 (6 bases). Trimming pared 4 bases from V and 3 bases from J, leaving 13 bases between. The CDR3 covers 15 residues. Germline CDR1 MNHNY, CDR2 SVGAGI (reference sequence). CDR3 sequence (DNA): TGTGCCAGCAGTTTTTCAGGGGAAGTTGGAAACACCATATATTTT. Protein: CASSFSGEVGNTIYF.

CDR3 coding DNA: TGTGCCAGCAGCTTAGAGGGGAGGGGAGACCACTACGAGCAGTACTTC. It yields the protein CASSLEGRGDHYEQYF. The chain links TRBV11-2 to TRBJ2-7; 7 bases agree with TRBD2. The germline CDR1 and CDR2 sequences are SGHAT and FQNNGV. The trim removed 0 bases at V and 3 bases at J, leaving 8 bases unmatched. This CDR3 has 16 amino acids.